These 13 T cell receptor beta chains originate from one sample sequenced in a study of blood T cell repertoires in COVID-19. Here immunoSEQ multiplex PCR was the method, and the copy in TCRdb shows in-frame clones only, minus some. The sample consists of 250,000 to 350,000 clones, 70% to 90% of them appearing once. Sequencing was done on a sample of peripheral blood. The receptors derive from a woman in her forties or fifties with active or convalescent COVID-19.

The chain employs TRBV7-2 and TRBJ2-7; D is uncertain. Trimming shortened V by 1 base and J by 3 bases, and 13 bases separated the two germline ends. CDR3 length: 15 residues. The germline V gene has CDR1 SGHTA and CDR2 FQGNSA. DNA of the CDR3: TGTGCCAGCAGCTTAGATGCGTCCTCCAACTACGAGCAGTACTTC. Translation: CASSLDASSNYEQYF.

This chain joins TRBV20-1 and TRBJ1-1; TRBD1 matches at 8 bases. CDR3 length: 16 amino acids. V dropped 3 bases and J dropped 0; count of bases not matched to a gene: 9. Germline-derived CDR1 and CDR2 are DFQATT and SNEGSKA (reference sequence). The CDR3 DNA sequence: TGCAGTGCTAGTTATTTGGGACAGGCCATGAACACTGAAGCTTTCTTT. This translates into CSASYLGQAMNTEAFF.

This clone was counted between two and nine times. This chain uses TRBV5-1 with TRBJ1-6, with TRBD1 as a possible D gene (5 bases). The V gene lost 4 bases and the J gene lost 8 bases, with 13 bases spanning the gap. The CDR3 covers 14 residues. In germline, CDR1 is SGHRS, CDR2 YFSETQ. CDR3 in amino acids: CASSPDTADSPLHF. As DNA, the CDR3 is TGCGCCAGCAGCCCGGACACTGCAGATTCACCCCTCCACTTT.

The chain joins TRBV7-9 to TRBJ2-7; D gene ambiguous. Germline assignment: CDR1 SEHNR and CDR2 FQNEAQ (reference sequence). V was trimmed by 4 bases and J by 2 bases, leaving 9 bases between them. There are 13 residues in the CDR3. The CDR3, as DNA: TGTGCCAGCAGCTCTACCGGAGCCTACGAGCAGTACTTC. This codes for CASSSTGAYEQYF.

V and J are TRBV3-1 (or the pseudogene TRBV3-2) and TRBJ2-1; tentatively, D is TRBD2 (6 bases). Germline CDR1 reads LGHDT; CDR2 reads YNNKEL (reference sequence). The V end lost 2 bases, the J end lost 7 bases, and 18 bases lay between the germline ends. This CDR3 comprises 16 residues. The CDR3 is CASSQPARRDLNEQFF. The CDR3 DNA reads as TGTGCCAGCAGCCAACCCGCTCGGCGGGACTTAAATGAGCAGTTCTTC.

The chain uses TRBV7-6 and TRBJ1-2; D is perhaps TRBD1 (5 bases). This CDR3 has 13 residues. The germline V and J ends were trimmed by 3 bases and 7 bases, with 12 bases remaining between them. Germline V CDR1 and CDR2: SGHVS, FNYEAQ. As DNA, the CDR3 is TGTGCCAGCAGCTTTGGAGGGGTAGGTGGCTACACCTTC. Translating gives CASSFGGVGGYTF.

In this sample, this clone turned up once. V usage is TRBV21-1 and J usage is TRBJ1-2. TRBV21-1 is assigned pseudogene status. The CDR3 has 17 amino acids. In DNA, the CDR3 is TGTGCCAGCAGCAGCGCGGGGGCGATTCGGCGGGGGTATGGCTACACCTTC. This codes for CASSSAGAIRRGYGYTF.

Concerning this clone: The sample holds other DNA sequences that translate to the same CDR3. The chain combines TRBV5-1 with TRBJ2-2; TRBD2 matches 8 bases. Germline lookup yields CDR1 SGHRS and CDR2 YFSETQ. The CDR3 is 15 amino acids. Trimming at V came to 2 bases and at J to 4 bases, leaving 4 bases not matched to a gene. The CDR3 loop reads CASSFSGSGTGELFF. For the CDR3, the DNA is TGCGCCAGCAGCTTCAGCGGGAGTGGCACCGGGGAGCTGTTTTTT. Using reference TRBV5-1 and TRBJ2-2 for the parts outside the CDR3, the full variable domain is KAGVTQTPRYLIKTRGQQVTLSCSPISGHRSVSWYQQTPGQGLQFLFEYFSETQRNKGNFPGRFSGRQFSNSRSEMNVSTLELGDSALYLCASSFSGSGTGELFFGEGSRLTVL.

The genes are TRBV7-6 and TRBJ2-1; 12 nucleotides agree with TRBD2. J lost 5 bases, V lost 5 bases, and 4 bases had no gene match. The CDR3 spans 15 residues. The germline gives CDR1 SGHVS, CDR2 FNYEAQ. The CDR3 DNA sequence: TGTGCCAGCAGCCCCCCTAGCGGGAGGGACAATGAGCAGTTCTTC. This translates into CASSPPSGRDNEQFF.

The chain is built from TRBV27 and TRBJ2-1; tentatively, D is TRBD2 (5 bases). Germline V gene lookup returns CDR1 MNHEY and CDR2 SMNVEV (reference sequence). V lost 3 bases and J 8 bases, leaving 17 bases between the germline ends. The CDR3 runs 15 residues. DNA for the CDR3: TGTGCCAGCAGTTTGGGGAGCGGTAGGACGGATGAGCAGTTCTTC. It encodes CASSLGSGRTDEQFF.

The CDR3 nucleotides are TGTGCCAGCAGTCTGGGGGTAGGGGGTTTTGGAATCTACGAGCAGTACTTC. Translation gives CASSLGVGGFGIYEQYF. The chain carries TRBV28 and TRBJ2-7; weak D call: TRBD1 (6 bases). The V gene lost 5 bases and the J gene lost 3 bases, with 23 bases spanning the gap. The CDR3 length is 17 residues. In germline, CDR1 is MDHEN, CDR2 SYDVKM.

J is TRBJ2-5 and V is TRBV13, with D perhaps TRBD2 (5 bases). The V and J ends lost 1 base and 8 bases respectively, with 11 bases between them. Germline V lookup: CDR1 PRHDT, CDR2 FYEKMQ (reference sequence). The CDR3 has 13 amino acids. CDR3 nucleotide sequence: TGTGCCAGCAGCTTAGCTACCGGGAACACCCAGTACTTC. Its translation: CASSLATGNTQYF.

The V gene is TRBV28, the J gene TRBJ1-6; 7 nucleotides match TRBD1. The CDR3 loop spans 15 amino acids. The germline CDR1 and CDR2 sequences are MDHEN and SYDVKM. With V trimmed by 2 bases and J by 7 bases, 5 bases remained unmatched. CDR3 loop: CASSLADRENSPLHF. The CDR3 coding sequence is TGTGCCAGCAGTTTAGCTGACAGGGAAAATTCACCCCTCCACTTT.